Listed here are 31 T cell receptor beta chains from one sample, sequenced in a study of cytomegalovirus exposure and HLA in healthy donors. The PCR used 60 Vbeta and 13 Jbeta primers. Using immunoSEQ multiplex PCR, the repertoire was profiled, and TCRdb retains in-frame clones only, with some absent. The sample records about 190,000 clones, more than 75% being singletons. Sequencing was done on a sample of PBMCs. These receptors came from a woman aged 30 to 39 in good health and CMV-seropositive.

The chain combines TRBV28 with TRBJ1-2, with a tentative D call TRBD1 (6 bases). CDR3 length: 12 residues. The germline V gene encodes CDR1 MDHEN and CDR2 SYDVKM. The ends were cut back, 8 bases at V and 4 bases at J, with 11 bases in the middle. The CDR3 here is CASSGGPYGYTF. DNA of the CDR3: TGTGCCAGCTCTGGGGGCCCCTATGGCTACACCTTC.

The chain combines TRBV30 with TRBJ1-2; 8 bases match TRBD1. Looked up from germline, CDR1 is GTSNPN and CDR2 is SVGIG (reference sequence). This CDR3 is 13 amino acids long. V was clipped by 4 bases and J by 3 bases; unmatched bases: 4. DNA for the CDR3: TGTGCCTGGACAGGGACAGGAGACTATGGCTACACCTTC. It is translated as CAWTGTGDYGYTF.

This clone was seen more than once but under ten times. CDR3 sequence reads: CASSLEGPGTQYF. In DNA, the CDR3 is TGCGCCAGCAGCTTGGAAGGCCCAGGGACCCAGTACTTC. The genes are TRBV5-1 and TRBJ2-5; D ambiguous. Germline V gene data show CDR1 as SGHRS and CDR2 as YFSETQ. CDR3 length: 13 amino acids. The V and J ends lost 0 bases and 7 bases respectively, with 10 bases between them.

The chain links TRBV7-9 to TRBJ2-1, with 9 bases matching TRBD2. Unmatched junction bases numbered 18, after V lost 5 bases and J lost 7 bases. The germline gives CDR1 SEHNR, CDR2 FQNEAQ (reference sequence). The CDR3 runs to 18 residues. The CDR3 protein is CASSPRVRGRVIGNEQFF. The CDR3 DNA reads TGTGCCAGCAGCCCAAGGGTCCGCGGGAGGGTAATAGGGAATGAGCAGTTCTTC. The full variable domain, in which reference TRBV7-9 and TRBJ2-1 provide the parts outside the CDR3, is DTGVSQNPRHKITKRGQNVTFRCDPISEHNRLYWYRQTLGQGPEFLTYFQNEAQLEKSRLLSDRFSAERPKGSFSTLEIQRTEQGDSAMYLCASSPRVRGRVIGNEQFFGPGTRLTVL.

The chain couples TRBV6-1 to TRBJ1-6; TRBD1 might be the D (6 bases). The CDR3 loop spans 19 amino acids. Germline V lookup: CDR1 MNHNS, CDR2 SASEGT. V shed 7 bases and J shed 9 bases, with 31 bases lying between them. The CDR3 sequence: CASTDRTRDTSLRGSPLHF. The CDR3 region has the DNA TGTGCCAGCACTGACCGAACCCGGGACACGAGTCTTAGAGGTTCACCCCTCCACTTT.

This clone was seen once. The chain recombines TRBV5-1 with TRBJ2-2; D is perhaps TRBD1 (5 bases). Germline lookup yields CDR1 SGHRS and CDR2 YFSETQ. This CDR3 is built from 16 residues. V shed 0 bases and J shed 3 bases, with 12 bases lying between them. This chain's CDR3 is CASSLVPGLDTGELFF. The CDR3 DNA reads TGCGCCAGCAGCTTGGTTCCAGGGCTCGACACCGGGGAGCTGTTTTTT.

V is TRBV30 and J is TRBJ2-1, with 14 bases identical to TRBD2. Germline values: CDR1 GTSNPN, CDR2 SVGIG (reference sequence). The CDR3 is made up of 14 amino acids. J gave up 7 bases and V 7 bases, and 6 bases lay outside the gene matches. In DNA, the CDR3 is TGTGCCTCGGCCGGGACTAGCGGGAGAAATGAGCAGTTCTTC. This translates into CASAGTSGRNEQFF.

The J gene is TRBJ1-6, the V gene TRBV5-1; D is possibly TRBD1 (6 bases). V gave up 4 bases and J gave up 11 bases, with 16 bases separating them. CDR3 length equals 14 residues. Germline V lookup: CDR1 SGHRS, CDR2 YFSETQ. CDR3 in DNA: TGCGCCAGCAGCACGCAGGGGTCGGGTACACCCCTCCACTTT. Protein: CASSTQGSGTPLHF. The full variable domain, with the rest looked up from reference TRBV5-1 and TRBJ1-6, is KAGVTQTPRYLIKTRGQQVTLSCSPISGHRSVSWYQQTPGQGLQFLFEYFSETQRNKGNFPGRFSGRQFSNSRSEMNVSTLELGDSALYLCASSTQGSGTPLHFGNGTRLTVT.

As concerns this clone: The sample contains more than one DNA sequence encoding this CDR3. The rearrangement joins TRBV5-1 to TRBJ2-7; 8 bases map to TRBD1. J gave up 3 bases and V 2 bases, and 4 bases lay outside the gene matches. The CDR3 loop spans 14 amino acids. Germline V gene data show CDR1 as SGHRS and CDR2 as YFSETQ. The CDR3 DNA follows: TGCGCCAGCAGCTTAGGACAGGGTATCTACGAGCAGTACTTC. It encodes CASSLGQGIYEQYF.

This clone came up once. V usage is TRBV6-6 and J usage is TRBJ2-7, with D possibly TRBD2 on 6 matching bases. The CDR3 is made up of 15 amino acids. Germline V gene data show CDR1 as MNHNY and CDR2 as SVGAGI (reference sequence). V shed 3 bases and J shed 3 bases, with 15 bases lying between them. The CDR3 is CASSYGGIRSYEQYF. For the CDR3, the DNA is TGTGCCAGCAGTTATGGCGGGATACGAAGCTACGAGCAGTACTTC.

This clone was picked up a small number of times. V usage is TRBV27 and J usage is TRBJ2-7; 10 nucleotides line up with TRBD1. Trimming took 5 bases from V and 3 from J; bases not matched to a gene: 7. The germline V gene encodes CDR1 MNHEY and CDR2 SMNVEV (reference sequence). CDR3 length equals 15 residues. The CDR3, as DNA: TGTGCCAGCAGTCCCGGGACAGGGGATAACTACGAGCAGTACTTC. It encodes CASSPGTGDNYEQYF.

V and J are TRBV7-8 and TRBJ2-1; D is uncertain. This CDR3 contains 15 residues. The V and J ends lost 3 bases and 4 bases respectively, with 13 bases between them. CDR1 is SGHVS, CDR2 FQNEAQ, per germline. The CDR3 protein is CASSFLLVRYNEQFF. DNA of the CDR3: TGTGCCAGCAGCTTTCTACTGGTACGGTACAATGAGCAGTTCTTC. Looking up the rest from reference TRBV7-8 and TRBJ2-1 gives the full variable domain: GAGVSQSPRYKVAKRGQDVALRCDPISGHVSLFWYQQALGQGPEFLTYFQNEAQLDKSGLPSDRFFAERPEGSVSTLKIQRTQQEDSAVYLCASSFLLVRYNEQFFGPGTRLTVL.

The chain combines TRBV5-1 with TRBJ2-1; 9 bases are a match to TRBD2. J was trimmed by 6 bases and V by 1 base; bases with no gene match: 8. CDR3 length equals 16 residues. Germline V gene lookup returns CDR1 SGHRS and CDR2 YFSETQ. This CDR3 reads CASSLKAGGPRNEQFF. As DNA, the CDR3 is TGCGCCAGCAGCTTGAAGGCGGGAGGGCCCCGCAATGAGCAGTTCTTC.

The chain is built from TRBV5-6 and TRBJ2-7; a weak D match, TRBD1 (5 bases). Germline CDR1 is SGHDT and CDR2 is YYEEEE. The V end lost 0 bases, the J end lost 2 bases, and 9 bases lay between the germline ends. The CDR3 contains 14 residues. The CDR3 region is CASSLGGRAYEQYF. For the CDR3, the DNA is TGTGCCAGCAGCTTGGGGGGCAGGGCCTACGAGCAGTACTTC. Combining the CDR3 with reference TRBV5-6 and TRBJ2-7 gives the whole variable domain DAGVTQSPTHLIKTRGQQVTLRCSPKSGHDTVSWYQQALGQGPQFIFQYYEEEERQRGNFPDRFSGHQFPNYSSELNVNALLLGDSALYLCASSLGGRAYEQYFGPGTRLTVT.

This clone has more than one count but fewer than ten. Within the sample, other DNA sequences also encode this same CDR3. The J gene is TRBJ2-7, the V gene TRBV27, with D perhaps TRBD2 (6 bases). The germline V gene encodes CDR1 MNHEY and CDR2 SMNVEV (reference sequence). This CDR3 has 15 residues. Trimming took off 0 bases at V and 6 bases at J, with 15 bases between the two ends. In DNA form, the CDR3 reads TGTGCCAGCAGTTTATCGGGAGGTTCCGGGGGCGAGCAGTACTTC. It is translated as CASSLSGGSGGEQYF.

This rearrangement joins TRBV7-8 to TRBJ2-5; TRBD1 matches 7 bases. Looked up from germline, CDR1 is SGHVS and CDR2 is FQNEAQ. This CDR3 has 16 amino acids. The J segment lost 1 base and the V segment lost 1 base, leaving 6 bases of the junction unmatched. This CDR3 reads CASSLGGQVAQETQYF. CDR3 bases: TGTGCCAGCAGCTTAGGAGGACAGGTGGCCCAAGAGACCCAGTACTTC.

As DNA, the CDR3 is TGTGCCAGTAGTATCATTGAGGGGGCTCGGGATGAGCAGTTCTTC. The encoded protein is CASSIIEGARDEQFF. The chain recombines TRBV19 with TRBJ2-1; TRBD1 matches at 7 bases. V was clipped by 3 bases and J by 8 bases; unmatched bases: 10. The CDR3 consists of 15 residues. From germline, CDR1 is LNHDA and CDR2 SQIVND (reference sequence).

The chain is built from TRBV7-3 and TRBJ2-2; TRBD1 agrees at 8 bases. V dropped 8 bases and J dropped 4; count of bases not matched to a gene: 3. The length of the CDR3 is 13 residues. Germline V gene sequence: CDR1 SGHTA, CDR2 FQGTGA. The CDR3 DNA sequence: TGTGCCAGCTCGGACAGGGTCACCGGGGAGCTGTTTTTT. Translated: CASSDRVTGELFF.

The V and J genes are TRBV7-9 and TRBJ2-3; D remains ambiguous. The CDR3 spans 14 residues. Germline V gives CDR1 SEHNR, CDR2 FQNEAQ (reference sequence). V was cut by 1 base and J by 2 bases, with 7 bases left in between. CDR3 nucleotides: TGTGCCAGCAGCTTAGACATCCCCACAGATACGCAGTATTTT. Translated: CASSLDIPTDTQYF.

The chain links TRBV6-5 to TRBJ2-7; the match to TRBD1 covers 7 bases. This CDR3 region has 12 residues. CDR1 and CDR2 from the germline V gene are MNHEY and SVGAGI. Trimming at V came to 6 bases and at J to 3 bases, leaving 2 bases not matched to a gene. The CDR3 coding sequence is TGTGCCAGCAGGACAGGGAACTACGAGCAGTACTTC. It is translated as CASRTGNYEQYF.

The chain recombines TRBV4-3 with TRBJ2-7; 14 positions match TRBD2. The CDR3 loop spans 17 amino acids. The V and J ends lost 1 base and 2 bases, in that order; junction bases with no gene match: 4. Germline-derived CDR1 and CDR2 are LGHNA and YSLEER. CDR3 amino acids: CASSQGPTSGRAYEQYF. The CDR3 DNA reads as TGCGCCAGCAGCCAAGGTCCGACTAGCGGGAGGGCCTACGAGCAGTACTTC.

Written as DNA, the CDR3 is TGTGCCAGCAGTTACCCCAGGGTTTACACCGGGGAGCTGTTTTTT. Protein sequence: CASSYPRVYTGELFF. The chain uses TRBV6-6 and TRBJ2-2; possibly TRBD1 for D (5 bases). Germline CDR1 MNHNY, CDR2 SVGAGI (reference sequence). V shed 2 bases and J shed 3 bases, with 10 bases lying between them. This CDR3 contains 15 residues.

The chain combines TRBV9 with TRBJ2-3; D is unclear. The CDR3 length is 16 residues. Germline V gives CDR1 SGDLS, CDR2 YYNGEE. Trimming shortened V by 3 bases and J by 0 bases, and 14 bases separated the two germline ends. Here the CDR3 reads CASSEGGATSTDTQYF. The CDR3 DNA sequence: TGTGCCAGCAGCGAAGGCGGAGCGACTAGCACAGATACGCAGTATTTT.

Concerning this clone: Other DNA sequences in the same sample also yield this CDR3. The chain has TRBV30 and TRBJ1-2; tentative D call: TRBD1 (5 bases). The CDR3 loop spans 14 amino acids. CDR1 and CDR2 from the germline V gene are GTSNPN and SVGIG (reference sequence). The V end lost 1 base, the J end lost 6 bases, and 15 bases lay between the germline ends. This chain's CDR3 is CAWSGGTGVDGYTF. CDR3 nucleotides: TGTGCCTGGAGTGGGGGGACGGGGGTCGATGGCTACACCTTC. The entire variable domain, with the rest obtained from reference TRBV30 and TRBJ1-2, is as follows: SQTIHQWPATLVQPVGSPLSLECTVEGTSNPNLYWYRQAAGRGLQLLFYSVGIGQISSEVPQNLSASRPQDRQFILSSKKLLLSDSGFYLCAWSGGTGVDGYTFGSGTRLTVV.

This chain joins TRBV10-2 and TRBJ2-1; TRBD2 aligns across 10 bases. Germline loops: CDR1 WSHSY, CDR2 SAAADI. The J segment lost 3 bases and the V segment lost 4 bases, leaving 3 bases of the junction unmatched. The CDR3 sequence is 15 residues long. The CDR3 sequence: CASSVAGGSYNEQFF. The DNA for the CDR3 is TGCGCCAGCAGTGTAGCGGGGGGTAGCTACAATGAGCAGTTCTTC.

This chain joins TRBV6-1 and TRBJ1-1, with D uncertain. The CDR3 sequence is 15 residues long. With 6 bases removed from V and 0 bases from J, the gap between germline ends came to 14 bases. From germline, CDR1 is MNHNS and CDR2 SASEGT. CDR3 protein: CASRLRRQMNTEAFF. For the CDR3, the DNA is TGTGCCAGCAGGTTAAGGCGGCAGATGAACACTGAAGCTTTCTTT.

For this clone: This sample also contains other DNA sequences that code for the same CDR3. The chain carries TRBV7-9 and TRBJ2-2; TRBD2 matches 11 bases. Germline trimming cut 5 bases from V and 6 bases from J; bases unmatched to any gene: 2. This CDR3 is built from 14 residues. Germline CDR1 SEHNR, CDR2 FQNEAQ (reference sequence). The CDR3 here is CASSLLAGAGELFF. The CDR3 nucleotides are TGTGCCAGCAGCCTACTAGCGGGAGCCGGGGAGCTGTTTTTT.

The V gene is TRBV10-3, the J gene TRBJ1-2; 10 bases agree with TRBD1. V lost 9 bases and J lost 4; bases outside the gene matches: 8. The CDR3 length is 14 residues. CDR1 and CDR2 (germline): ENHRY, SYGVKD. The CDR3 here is CAISPGQGLYGYTF. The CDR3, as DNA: TGTGCCATATCTCCGGGACAGGGGCTCTATGGCTACACCTTC.

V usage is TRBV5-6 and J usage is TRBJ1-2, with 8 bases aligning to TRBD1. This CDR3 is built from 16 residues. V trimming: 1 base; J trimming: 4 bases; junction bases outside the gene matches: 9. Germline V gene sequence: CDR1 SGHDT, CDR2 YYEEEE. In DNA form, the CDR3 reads TGTGCCAGCAGCTTGCGAGGACAGGGTAATTTCTATGGCTACACCTTC. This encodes CASSLRGQGNFYGYTF.

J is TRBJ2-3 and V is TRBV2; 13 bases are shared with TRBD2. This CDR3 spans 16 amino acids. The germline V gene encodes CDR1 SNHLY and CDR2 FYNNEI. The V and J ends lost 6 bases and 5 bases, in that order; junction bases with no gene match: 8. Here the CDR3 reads CASRKGTSGVQDTQYF. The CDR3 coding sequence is TGTGCCAGCAGAAAAGGGACTAGCGGGGTTCAAGATACGCAGTATTTT. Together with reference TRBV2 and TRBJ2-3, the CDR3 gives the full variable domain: EPEVTQTPSHQVTQMGQEVILRCVPISNHLYFYWYRQILGQKVEFLVSFYNNEISEKSEIFDDQFSVERPDGSNFTLKIRSTKLEDSAMYFCASRKGTSGVQDTQYFGPGTRLTVL.

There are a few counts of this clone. This chain's CDR3 is CASSLLTGDYEQYF. The CDR3 nucleotides read TGTGCCAGCAGCTTATTGACAGGGGACTACGAGCAGTACTTC. The chain recombines TRBV7-8 with TRBJ2-7; 8 bases are a match to TRBD1. This CDR3 has 14 residues. J lost 3 bases, V lost 2 bases, and 3 bases had no gene match. The V gene's germline CDR1 is SGHVS and CDR2 FQNEAQ.